This TCR beta chain was recorded in a study of CD8+ T cells in alopecia areata. This clone has more than one count but fewer than ten. Treatment: oral pan-JAK inhibitor, 5-10 mg twice daily. The ends were cut back, 0 bases at V and 7 bases at J, with 10 bases in the middle. The CDR3 length is 14 residues. Germline V gene lookup returns CDR1 SGHNT and CDR2 YYREEE (reference sequence). Sequencing templates came from extracted RNA that was reverse transcribed into cDNA. The data were produced by immunoSEQ multiplex PCR, yet TCRdb's version contains in-frame clones alone and is incomplete. This sample has roughly 190,000 clones, with roughly three fifths found just once.

The sequence was obtained from a human donor with alopecia areata. V usage is TRBV5-4 and J usage is TRBJ2-2, with D tentatively TRBD2 (5 bases). The sequences come from CD4+ T cells sorted from blood, collected at week 4, from a patient treated with tofacitinib. CDR3 residues: CASSLAGSGGELFF. As DNA, the CDR3 is TGTGCCAGCAGCTTGGCGGGGTCGGGCGGGGAGCTGTTTTTT.